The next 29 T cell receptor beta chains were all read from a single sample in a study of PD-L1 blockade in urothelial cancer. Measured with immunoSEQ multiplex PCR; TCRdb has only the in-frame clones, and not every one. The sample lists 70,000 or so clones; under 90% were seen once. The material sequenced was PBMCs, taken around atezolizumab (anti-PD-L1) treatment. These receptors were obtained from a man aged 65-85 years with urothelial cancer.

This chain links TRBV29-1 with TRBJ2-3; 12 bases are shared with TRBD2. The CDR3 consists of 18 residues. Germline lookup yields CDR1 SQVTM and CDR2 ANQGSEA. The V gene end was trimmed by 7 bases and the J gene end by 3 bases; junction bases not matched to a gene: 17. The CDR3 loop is CSGLGSSGRARFTDTQYF. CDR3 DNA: TGCAGCGGCCTGGGTTCTAGCGGGAGGGCCAGGTTTACAGATACGCAGTATTTT.

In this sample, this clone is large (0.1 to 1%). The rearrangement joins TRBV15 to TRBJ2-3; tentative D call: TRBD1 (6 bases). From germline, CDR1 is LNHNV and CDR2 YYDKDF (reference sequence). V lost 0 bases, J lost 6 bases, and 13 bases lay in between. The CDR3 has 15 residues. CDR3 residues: CATSRDPTGPDTQYF. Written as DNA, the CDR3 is TGTGCCACCAGCAGAGATCCGACAGGCCCGGATACGCAGTATTTT.

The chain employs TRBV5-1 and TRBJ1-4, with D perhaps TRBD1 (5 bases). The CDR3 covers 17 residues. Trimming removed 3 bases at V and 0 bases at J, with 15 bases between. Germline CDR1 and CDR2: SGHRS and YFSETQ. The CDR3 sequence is CASSWEAGAATNEKLFF. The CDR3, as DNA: TGCGCCAGCAGCTGGGAGGCCGGGGCTGCAACTAATGAAAAACTGTTTTTT.

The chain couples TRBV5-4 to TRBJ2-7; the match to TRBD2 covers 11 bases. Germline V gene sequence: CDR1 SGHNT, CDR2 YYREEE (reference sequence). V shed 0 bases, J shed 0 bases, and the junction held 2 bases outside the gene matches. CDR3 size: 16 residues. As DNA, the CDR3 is TGTGCCAGCAGCTTGGATAGCGGGAGGGCCTCCTACGAGCAGTACTTC. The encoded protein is CASSLDSGRASYEQYF. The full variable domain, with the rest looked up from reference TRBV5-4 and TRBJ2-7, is ETGVTQSPTHLIKTRGQQVTLRCSSQSGHNTVSWYQQALGQGPQFIFQYYREEENGRGNFPPRFSGLQFPNYSSELNVNALELDDSALYLCASSLDSGRASYEQYFGPGTRLTVT.

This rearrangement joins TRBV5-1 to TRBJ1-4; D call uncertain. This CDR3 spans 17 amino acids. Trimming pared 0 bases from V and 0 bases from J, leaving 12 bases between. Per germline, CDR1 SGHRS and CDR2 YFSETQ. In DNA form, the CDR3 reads TGCGCCAGCAGCTTGGAGGGCGGGTACGCAACTAATGAAAAACTGTTTTTT. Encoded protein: CASSLEGGYATNEKLFF.

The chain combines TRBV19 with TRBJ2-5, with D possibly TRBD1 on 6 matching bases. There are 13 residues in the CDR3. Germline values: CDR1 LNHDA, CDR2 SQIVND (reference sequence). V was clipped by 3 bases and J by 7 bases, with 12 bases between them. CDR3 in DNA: TGTGCCAGTAGTATTAACAGGGATGGGACCCAGTACTTC. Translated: CASSINRDGTQYF.

CDR3 bases: TGTGCCAGCAGCTTAGATTCCCGGAGCGGCGAGTTCTTC. Translation gives CASSLDSRSGEFF. This rearrangement joins TRBV11-2 to TRBJ2-1; a possible D gene is TRBD2 (5 bases). CDR1 and CDR2 (germline): SGHAT, FQNNGV. The germline V and J ends were trimmed by 0 bases and 14 bases, with 14 bases remaining between them. The CDR3 length is 13 residues.

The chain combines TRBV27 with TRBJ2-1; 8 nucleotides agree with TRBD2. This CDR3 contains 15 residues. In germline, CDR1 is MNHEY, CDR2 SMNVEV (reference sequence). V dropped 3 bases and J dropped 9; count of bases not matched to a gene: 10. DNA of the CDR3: TGTGCCAGCAGTTTCTACGGGAGGGTGGCAGGTGAGCAGTTCTTC. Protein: CASSFYGRVAGEQFF.

The CDR3 is CASSFGSRETQYF. CDR3 nucleotides: TGTGCCAGCAGCTTCGGGTCCCGAGAGACCCAGTACTTC. The chain joins TRBV11-2 to TRBJ2-5, with no clear D. The germline CDR1 and CDR2 sequences are SGHAT and FQNNGV. There are 13 residues in the CDR3. The V gene lost 3 bases and the J gene lost 4 bases, with 9 bases spanning the gap. Using reference TRBV11-2 and TRBJ2-5 for the parts outside the CDR3, the full variable domain is EAGVAQSPRYKIIEKRQSVAFWCNPISGHATLYWYQQILGQGPKLLIQFQNNGVVDDSQLPKDRFSAERLKGVDSTLKIQPAKLEDSAVYLCASSFGSRETQYFGPGTRLLVL.

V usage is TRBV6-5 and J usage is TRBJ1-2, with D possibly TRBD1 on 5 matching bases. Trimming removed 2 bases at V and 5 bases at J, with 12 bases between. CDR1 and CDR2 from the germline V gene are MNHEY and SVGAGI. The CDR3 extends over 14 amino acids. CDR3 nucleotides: TGTGCCAGCAGTTACGGCAGGGATGCTTATGGCTACACCTTC. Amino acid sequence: CASSYGRDAYGYTF.

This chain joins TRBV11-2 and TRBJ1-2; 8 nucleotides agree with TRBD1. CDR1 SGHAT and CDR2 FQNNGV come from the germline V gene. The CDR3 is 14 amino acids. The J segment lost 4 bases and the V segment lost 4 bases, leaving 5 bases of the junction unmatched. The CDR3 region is CASSSGTGPYGYTF. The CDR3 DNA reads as TGTGCCAGCAGCTCGGGGACAGGTCCCTATGGCTACACCTTC.

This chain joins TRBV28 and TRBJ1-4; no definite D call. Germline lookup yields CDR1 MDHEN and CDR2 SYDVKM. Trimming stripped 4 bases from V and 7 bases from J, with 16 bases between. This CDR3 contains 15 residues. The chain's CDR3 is CASSSPGPGSEKLFF. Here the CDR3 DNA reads TGTGCCAGCAGTTCCCCGGGTCCGGGGAGTGAAAAACTGTTTTTT.

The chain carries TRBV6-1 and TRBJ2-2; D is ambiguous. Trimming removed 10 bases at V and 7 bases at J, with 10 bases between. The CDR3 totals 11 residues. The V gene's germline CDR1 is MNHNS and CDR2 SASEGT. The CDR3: CATPRGGELFF. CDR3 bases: TGTGCCACCCCGCGAGGCGGGGAGCTGTTTTTT.

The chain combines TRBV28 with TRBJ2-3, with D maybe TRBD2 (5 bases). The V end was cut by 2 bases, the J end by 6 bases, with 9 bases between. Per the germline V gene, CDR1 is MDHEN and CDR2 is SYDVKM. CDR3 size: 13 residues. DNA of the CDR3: TGTGCCAGCAGTTTAGGAGGACGTGATACGCAGTATTTT. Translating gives CASSLGGRDTQYF.

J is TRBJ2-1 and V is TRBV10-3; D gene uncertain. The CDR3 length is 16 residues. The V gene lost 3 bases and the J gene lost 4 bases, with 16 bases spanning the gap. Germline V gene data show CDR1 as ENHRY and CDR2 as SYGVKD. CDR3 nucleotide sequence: TGTGCCATCAGTGACGGTGTTGGCGCGCGGTACAATGAGCAGTTCTTC. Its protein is CAISDGVGARYNEQFF.

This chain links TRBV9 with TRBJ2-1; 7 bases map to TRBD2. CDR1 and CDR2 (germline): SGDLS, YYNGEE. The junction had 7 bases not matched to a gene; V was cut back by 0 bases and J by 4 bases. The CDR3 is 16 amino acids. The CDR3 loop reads CASSVVQTSRYNEQFF. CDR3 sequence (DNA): TGTGCCAGCAGCGTAGTACAGACTAGCAGATACAATGAGCAGTTCTTC.

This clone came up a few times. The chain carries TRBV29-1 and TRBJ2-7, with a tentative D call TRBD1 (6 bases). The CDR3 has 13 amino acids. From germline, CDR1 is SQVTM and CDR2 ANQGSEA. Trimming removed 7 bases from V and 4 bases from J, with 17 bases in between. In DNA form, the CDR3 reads TGCAGCGCTCTGGGGCAGGGGTGGTACGAGCAGTACTTC. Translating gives CSALGQGWYEQYF.

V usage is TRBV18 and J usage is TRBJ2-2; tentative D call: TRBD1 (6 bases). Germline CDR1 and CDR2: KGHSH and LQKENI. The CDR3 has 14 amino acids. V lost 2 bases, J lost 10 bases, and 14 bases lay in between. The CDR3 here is CASSPANRDKELFF. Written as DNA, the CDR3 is TGTGCCAGCTCACCAGCTAACAGGGATAAGGAGCTGTTTTTT. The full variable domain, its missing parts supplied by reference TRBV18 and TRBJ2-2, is NAGVMQNPRHLVRRRGQEARLRCSPMKGHSHVYWYRQLPEEGLKFMVYLQKENIIDESGMPKERFSAEFPKEGPSILRIQQVVRGDSAAYFCASSPANRDKELFFGEGSRLTVL.

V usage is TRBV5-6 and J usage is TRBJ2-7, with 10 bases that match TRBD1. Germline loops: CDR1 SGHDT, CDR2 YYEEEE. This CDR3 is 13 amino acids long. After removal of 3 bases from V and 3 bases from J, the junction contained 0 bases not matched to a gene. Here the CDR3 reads CASSWDRGYEQYF. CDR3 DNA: TGTGCCAGCAGCTGGGACAGGGGCTACGAGCAGTACTTC.

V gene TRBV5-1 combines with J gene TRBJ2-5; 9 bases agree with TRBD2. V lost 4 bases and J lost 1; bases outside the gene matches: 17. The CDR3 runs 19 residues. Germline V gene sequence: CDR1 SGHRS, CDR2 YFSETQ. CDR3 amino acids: CASSPFPLKQAGGQETQYF. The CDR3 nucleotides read TGCGCCAGCAGCCCCTTCCCTTTGAAGCAAGCGGGAGGCCAAGAGACCCAGTACTTC.

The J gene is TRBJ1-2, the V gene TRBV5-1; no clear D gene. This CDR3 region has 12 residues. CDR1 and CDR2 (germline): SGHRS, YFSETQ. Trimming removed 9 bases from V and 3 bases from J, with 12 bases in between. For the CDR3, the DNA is TGCGCCACCAAAGAAGGAGACTATGGCTACACCTTC. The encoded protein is CATKEGDYGYTF. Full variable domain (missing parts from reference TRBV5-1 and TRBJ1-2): KAGVTQTPRYLIKTRGQQVTLSCSPISGHRSVSWYQQTPGQGLQFLFEYFSETQRNKGNFPGRFSGRQFSNSRSEMNVSTLELGDSALYLCATKEGDYGYTFGSGTRLTVV.

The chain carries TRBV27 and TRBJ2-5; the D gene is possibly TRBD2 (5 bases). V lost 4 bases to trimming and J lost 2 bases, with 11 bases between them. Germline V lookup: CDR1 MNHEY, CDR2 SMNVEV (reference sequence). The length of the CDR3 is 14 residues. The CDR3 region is CASSSYGVQETQYF. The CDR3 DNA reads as TGTGCCAGCAGTTCTTACGGGGTACAAGAGACCCAGTACTTC.

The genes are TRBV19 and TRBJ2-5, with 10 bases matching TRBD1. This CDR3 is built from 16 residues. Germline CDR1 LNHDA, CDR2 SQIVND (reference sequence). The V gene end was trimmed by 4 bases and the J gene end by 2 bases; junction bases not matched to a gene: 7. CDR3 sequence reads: CASSKGTGVRQETQYF. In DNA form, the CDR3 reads TGTGCCAGTAGTAAGGGGACAGGGGTGCGGCAAGAGACCCAGTACTTC.

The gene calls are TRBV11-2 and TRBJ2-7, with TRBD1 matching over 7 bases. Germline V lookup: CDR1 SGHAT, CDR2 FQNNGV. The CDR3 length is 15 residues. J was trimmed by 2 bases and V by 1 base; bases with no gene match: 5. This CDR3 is CASSLATTGTYEQYF. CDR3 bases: TGTGCCAGCAGCTTAGCAACGACAGGGACCTACGAGCAGTACTTC.

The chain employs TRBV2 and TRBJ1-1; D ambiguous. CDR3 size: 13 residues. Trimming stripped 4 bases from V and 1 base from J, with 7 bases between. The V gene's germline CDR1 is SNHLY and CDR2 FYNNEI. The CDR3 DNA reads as TGTGCCAGCAGTGGGCAGGAGAACACTGAAGCTTTCTTT. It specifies CASSGQENTEAFF.

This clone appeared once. CDR3: CASSLGGKIEKLFF. Here the CDR3 DNA reads TGTGCCAGCAGTTTAGGCGGAAAGATTGAAAAACTGTTTTTT. V usage is TRBV28 and J usage is TRBJ1-4; D uncertain. This CDR3 is 14 amino acids long. Germline V gene data show CDR1 as MDHEN and CDR2 as SYDVKM. V dropped 2 bases and J dropped 7 bases, with 11 bases sitting between them. The whole variable domain, remainder taken from reference TRBV28 and TRBJ1-4, is DVKVTQSSRYLVKRTGEKVFLECVQDMDHENMFWYRQDPGLGLRLIYFSYDVKMKEKGDIPEGYSVSREKKERFSLILESASTNQTSMYLCASSLGGKIEKLFFGSGTQLSVL.

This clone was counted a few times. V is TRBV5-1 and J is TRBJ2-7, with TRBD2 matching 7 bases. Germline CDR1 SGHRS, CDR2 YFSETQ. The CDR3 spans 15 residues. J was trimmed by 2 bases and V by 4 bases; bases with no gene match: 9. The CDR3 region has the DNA TGCGCCAGCAGCCCAGCGGGAAGGGCGCCCTACGAGCAGTACTTC. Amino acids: CASSPAGRAPYEQYF.

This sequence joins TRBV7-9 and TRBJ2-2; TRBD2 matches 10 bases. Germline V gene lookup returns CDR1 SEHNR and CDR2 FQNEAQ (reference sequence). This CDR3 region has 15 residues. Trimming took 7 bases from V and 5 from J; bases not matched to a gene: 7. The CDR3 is CASISSGRATGELFF. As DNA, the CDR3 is TGTGCCAGCATCTCAAGCGGGAGGGCGACCGGGGAGCTGTTTTTT. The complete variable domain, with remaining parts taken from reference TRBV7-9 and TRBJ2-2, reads DTGVSQNPRHKITKRGQNVTFRCDPISEHNRLYWYRQTLGQGPEFLTYFQNEAQLEKSRLLSDRFSAERPKGSFSTLEIQRTEQGDSAMYLCASISSGRATGELFFGEGSRLTVL.

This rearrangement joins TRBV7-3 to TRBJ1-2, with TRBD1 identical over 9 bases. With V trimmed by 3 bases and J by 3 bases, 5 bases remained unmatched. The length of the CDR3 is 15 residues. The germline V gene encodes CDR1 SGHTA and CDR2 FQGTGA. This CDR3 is CASSLGQGKHYGYTF. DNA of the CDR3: TGTGCCAGCAGCTTGGGACAGGGAAAACACTATGGCTACACCTTC.